This T cell receptor beta chain is drawn from a study of CD8 T cells in Susac syndrome. Trimming pared 0 bases from V and 6 bases from J, leaving 14 bases between. The V gene's germline CDR1 is LGHNA and CDR2 YSLEER. The CDR3 has 15 residues. Roughly 0.45 to 1 ug RNA was reverse transcribed with random hexamers. It was immunoSEQ multiplex PCR that amplified TCR beta CDR3 across 54 Vbeta and 13 Jbeta. TCRdb ran MiXCR on the immunoSEQ multiplex PCR reads and lists one entry per CDR3 protein. The sample shows approximately 100,000 distinct CDR3 sequences, about nine tenths of them seen only once. CD8+ and CD4+ T cells from blood underwent TCR beta sequencing. Controls were age- and sex-matched healthy donors. Negative isolation was used for CD8+ and CD4+ T cells and FACS enrichment for TEMRA cells.

The receptor's source is a human donor in good health. The sample consisted of CD8+ T cells from PBMCs. V gene TRBV4-3 combines with J gene TRBJ1-2; D remains unclear. The DNA of the CDR3 is TGCGCCAGCAGCCAAGATTCGAGGGATCGGAATGGCTACACCTTC. It translates to CASSQDSRDRNGYTF.